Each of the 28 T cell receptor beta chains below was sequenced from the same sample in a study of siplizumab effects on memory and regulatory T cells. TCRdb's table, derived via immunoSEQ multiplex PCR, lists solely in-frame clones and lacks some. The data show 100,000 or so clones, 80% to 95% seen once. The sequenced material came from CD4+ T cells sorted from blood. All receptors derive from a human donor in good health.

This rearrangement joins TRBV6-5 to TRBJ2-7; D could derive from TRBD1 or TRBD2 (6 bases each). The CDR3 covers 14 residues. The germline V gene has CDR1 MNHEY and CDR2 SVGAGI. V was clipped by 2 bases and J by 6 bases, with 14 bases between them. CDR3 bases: TGTGCCAGCAGTTACAACGGGGGCCTTACCGAGCAGTACTTC. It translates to CASSYNGGLTEQYF.

The CDR3 DNA reads as TGTGCCAGCAGTGGTGGGAGGGCCTTGAACACCGGGGAGCTGTTTTTT. This sequence encodes CASSGGRALNTGELFF. The rearrangement uses TRBV25-1 and TRBJ2-2; 7 bases fit TRBD2. J was trimmed by 1 base and V by 4 bases; bases with no gene match: 6. CDR1 is MGHDK, CDR2 SYGVNS, per germline. This CDR3 region has 16 residues. The variable domain in full, with the rest retrieved from reference TRBV25-1 and TRBJ2-2, is EADIYQTPRYLVIGTGKKITLECSQTMGHDKMYWYQQDPGMELHLIHYSYGVNSTEKGDLSSESTVSRIRTEHFPLTLESARPSHTSQYLCASSGGRALNTGELFFGEGSRLTVL.

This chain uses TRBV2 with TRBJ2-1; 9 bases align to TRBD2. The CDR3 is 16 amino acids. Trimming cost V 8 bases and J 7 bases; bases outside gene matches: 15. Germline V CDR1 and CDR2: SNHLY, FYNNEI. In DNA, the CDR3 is TGTGCCAGCCCAAAGGGGCTAGCGGGATCGGGGAATGAGCAGTTCTTC. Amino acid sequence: CASPKGLAGSGNEQFF.

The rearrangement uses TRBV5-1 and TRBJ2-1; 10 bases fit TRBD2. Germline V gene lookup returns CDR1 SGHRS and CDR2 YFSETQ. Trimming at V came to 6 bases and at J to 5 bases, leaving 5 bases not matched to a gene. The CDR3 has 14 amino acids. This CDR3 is CASNRLAGDNEQFF. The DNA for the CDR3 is TGCGCCAGCAATCGCCTAGCGGGAGACAATGAGCAGTTCTTC.

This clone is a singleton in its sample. DNA for the CDR3: TGTGCCGGTCCATCGGGGATCCCCTCCTACAATGAGCAGTTCTTC. This encodes CAGPSGIPSYNEQFF. The chain carries TRBV21-1 and TRBJ2-1; the table's D call, TRBD2, was not checked against the DNA. TRBV21-1 is flagged as a pseudogene. This CDR3 has 15 amino acids.

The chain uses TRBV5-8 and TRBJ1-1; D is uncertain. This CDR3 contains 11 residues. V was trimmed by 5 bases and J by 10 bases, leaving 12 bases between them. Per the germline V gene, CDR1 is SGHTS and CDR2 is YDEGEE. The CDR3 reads CASRTVEVAFF. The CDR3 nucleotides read TGTGCCAGCAGAACCGTGGAGGTAGCTTTCTTT.

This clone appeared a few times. CDR3 loop: CASRPGGWNNEQFF. CDR3 coding DNA: TGTGCCAGCAGGCCGGGGGGCTGGAACAATGAGCAGTTCTTC. This chain joins TRBV2 and TRBJ2-1, with D perhaps matching TRBD2 (7 bases). Germline V gives CDR1 SNHLY, CDR2 FYNNEI. This CDR3 spans 14 amino acids. The V end lost 6 bases, the J end lost 5 bases, and 14 bases lay between the germline ends.

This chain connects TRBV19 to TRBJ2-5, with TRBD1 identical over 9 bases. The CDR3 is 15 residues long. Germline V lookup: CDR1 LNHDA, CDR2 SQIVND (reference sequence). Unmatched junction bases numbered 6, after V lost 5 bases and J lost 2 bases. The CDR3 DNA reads TGTGCCAGTAGTGCGGACAGGGGAGGACAAGAGACCCAGTACTTC. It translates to CASSADRGGQETQYF.

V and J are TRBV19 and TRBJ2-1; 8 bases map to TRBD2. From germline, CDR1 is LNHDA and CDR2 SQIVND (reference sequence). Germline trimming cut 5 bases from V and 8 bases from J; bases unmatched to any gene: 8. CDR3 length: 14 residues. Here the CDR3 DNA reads TGTGCCAGTAGTCTCCGGGAGGGCCGGTATGAGCAGTTCTTC. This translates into CASSLREGRYEQFF.

The CDR3: CASSLAENTEAFF. DNA of the CDR3: TGTGCCAGCTCACTCGCCGAGAACACTGAAGCTTTCTTT. The genes are TRBV18 and TRBJ1-1; D is uncertain. With 4 bases removed from V and 1 base from J, the gap between germline ends came to 7 bases. Germline V lookup: CDR1 KGHSH, CDR2 LQKENI. There are 13 residues in the CDR3.

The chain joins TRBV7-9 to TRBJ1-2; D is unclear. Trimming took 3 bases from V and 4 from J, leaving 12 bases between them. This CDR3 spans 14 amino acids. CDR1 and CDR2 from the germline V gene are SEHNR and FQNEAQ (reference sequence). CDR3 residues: CASSFGEGFYGYTF. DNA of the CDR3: TGTGCCAGCAGCTTTGGGGAGGGCTTCTATGGCTACACCTTC. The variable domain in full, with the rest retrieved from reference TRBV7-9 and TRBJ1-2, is DTGVSQNPRHKITKRGQNVTFRCDPISEHNRLYWYRQTLGQGPEFLTYFQNEAQLEKSRLLSDRFSAERPKGSFSTLEIQRTEQGDSAMYLCASSFGEGFYGYTFGSGTRLTVV.

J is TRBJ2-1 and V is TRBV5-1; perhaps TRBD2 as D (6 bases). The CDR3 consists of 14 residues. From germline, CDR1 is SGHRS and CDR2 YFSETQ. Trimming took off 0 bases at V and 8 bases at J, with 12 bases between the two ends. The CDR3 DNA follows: TGCGCCAGCAGCTTGGTAACGGGAGTCGATGAGCAGTTCTTC. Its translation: CASSLVTGVDEQFF.

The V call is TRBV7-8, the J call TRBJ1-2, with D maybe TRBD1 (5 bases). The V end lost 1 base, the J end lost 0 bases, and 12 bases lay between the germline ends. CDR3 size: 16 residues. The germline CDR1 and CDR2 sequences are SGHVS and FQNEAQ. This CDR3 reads CASSLEGAAANYGYTF. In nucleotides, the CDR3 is TGTGCCAGCAGCTTAGAAGGGGCGGCAGCTAACTATGGCTACACCTTC.

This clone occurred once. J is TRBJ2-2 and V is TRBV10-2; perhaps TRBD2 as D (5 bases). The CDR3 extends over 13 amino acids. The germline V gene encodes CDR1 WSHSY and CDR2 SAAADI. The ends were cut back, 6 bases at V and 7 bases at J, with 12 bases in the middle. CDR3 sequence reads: CASRTLEGGELFF. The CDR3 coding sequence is TGCGCCAGCAGGACCCTCGAGGGCGGGGAGCTGTTTTTT.

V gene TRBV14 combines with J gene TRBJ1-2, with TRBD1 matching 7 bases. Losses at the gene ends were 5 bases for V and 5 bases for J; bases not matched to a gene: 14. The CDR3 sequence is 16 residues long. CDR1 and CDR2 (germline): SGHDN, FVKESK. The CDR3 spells CASSMGQRRLWYGYTF. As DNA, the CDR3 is TGTGCCAGCAGCATGGGACAGCGGAGGTTATGGTATGGCTACACCTTC.

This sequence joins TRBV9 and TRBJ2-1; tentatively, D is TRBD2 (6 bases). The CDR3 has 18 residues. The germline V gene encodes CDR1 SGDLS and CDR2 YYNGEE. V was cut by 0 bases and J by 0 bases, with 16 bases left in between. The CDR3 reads CASSVVPGRDLSYNEQFF. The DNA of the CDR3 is TGTGCCAGCAGCGTAGTACCGGGGCGGGATCTCTCCTACAATGAGCAGTTCTTC. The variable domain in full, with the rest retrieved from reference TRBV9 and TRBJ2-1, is DSGVTQTPKHLITATGQRVTLRCSPRSGDLSVYWYQQSLDQGLQFLIQYYNGEERAKGNILERFSAQQFPDLHSELNLSSLELGDSALYFCASSVVPGRDLSYNEQFFGPGTRLTVL.

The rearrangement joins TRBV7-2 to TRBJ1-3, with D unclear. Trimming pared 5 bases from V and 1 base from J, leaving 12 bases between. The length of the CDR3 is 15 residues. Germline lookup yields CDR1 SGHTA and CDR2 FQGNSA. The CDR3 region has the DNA TGTGCCAGCAGCCCCCAGATGGGTTCTGGAAACACCATATATTTT. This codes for CASSPQMGSGNTIYF.

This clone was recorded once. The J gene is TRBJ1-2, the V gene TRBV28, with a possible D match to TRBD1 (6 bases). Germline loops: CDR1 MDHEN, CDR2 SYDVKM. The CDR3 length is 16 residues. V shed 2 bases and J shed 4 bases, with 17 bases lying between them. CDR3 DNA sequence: TGTGCCAGCAGTTTAGAGGGGGGGCGGGCAACCTATGGCTACACCTTC. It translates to CASSLEGGRATYGYTF.

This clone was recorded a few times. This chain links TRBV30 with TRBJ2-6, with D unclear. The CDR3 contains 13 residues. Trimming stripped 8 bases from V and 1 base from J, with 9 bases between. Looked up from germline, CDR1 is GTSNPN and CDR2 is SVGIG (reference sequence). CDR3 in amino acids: CALGRSGANVLTF. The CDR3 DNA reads TGTGCCCTCGGTCGATCTGGGGCCAACGTCCTGACTTTC.

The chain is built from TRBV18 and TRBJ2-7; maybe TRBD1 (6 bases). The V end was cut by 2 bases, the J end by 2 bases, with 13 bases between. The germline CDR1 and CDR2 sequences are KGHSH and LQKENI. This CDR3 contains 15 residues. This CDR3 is CASSPETGLTYEQYF. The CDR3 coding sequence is TGTGCCAGCTCACCAGAAACAGGGCTAACCTACGAGCAGTACTTC.

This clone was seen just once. The CDR3 is CASSEERQGWRGYTF. The CDR3 DNA sequence: TGTGCCAGCAGTGAAGAACGGCAGGGTTGGCGCGGCTACACCTTC. This chain connects TRBV6-1 to TRBJ1-2; D is perhaps TRBD1 (5 bases). V shed 1 base and J shed 8 bases, with 17 bases lying between them. The CDR3 is 15 residues long. Germline CDR1 is MNHNS and CDR2 is SASEGT.

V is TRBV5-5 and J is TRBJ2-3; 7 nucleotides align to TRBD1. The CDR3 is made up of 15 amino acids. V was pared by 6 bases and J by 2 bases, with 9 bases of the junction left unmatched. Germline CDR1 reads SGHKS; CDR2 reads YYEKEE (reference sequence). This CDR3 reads CASTFRGLYTDTQYF. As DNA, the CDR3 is TGTGCCAGCACGTTTAGGGGGCTCTACACAGATACGCAGTATTTT.

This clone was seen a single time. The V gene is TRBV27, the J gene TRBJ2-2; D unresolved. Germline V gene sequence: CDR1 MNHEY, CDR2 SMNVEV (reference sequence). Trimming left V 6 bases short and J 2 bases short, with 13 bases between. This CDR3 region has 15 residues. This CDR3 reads CASSLDKYNTGELFF. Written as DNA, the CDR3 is TGTGCCAGCAGCTTAGACAAGTACAACACCGGGGAGCTGTTTTTT.

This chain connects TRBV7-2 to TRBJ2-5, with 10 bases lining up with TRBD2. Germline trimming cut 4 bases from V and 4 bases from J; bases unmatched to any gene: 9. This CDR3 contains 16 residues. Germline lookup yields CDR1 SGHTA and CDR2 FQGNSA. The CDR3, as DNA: TGTGCCAGCAGCTCATCGCCCCTAGCGGGAGTAGAGACCCAGTACTTC. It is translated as CASSSSPLAGVETQYF.

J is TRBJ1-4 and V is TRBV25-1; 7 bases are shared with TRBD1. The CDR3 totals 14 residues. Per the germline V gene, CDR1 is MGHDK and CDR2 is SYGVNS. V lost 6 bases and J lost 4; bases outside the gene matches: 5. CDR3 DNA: TGTGCCAGCAGCCGGACAGGCTTTAATGAAAAACTGTTTTTT. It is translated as CASSRTGFNEKLFF.

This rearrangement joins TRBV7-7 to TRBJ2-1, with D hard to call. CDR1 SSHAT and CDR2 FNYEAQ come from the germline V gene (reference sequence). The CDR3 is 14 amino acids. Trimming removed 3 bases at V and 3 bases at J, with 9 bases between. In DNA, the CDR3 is TGTGCCAGCAGCTTTAACGCGAACTACAATGAGCAGTTCTTC. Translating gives CASSFNANYNEQFF.

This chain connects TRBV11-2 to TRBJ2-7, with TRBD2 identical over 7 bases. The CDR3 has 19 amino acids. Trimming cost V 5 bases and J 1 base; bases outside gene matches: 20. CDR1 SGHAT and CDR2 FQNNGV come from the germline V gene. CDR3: CASSSQLTSARNPSYEQYF. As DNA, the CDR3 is TGTGCCAGCAGCAGCCAGCTTACTAGCGCCCGAAACCCATCCTACGAGCAGTACTTC.

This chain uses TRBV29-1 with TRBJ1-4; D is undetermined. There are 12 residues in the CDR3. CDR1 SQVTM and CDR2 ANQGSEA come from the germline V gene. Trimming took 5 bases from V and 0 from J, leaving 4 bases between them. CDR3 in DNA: TGCAGCGTTAGTGCAACTAATGAAAAACTGTTTTTT. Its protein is CSVSATNEKLFF.